This passage covers 16 T cell receptor beta chains from one sample sequenced in a study of blood T cell repertoires in COVID-19. The assay was immunoSEQ multiplex PCR, and TCRdb's table has in-frame clones only and misses some. There are more than 95,000 clones in the sample; 84% occur only once, and over 20% lies in the top ten. Sequenced input: peripheral blood. The receptor source for this set is a man in his sixties with acute or convalescent COVID-19.

Turning to this clone: This same CDR3 is encoded by further DNA sequences in the sample. The chain couples TRBV6-5 to TRBJ1-2, with D possibly TRBD1 on 6 matching bases. Germline-derived CDR1 and CDR2 are MNHEY and SVGAGI. V was trimmed by 2 bases and J by 2 bases, leaving 6 bases between them. There are 13 residues in the CDR3. CDR3 loop: CASSYDRNYGYTF. CDR3 nucleotide sequence: TGTGCCAGCAGTTACGACAGGAACTATGGCTACACCTTC.

Points on this clone: This specimen includes other DNA sequences encoding the same CDR3. V usage is TRBV5-1 and J usage is TRBJ2-7, with 7 bases matching TRBD1. The length of the CDR3 is 14 residues. Trimming at V came to 2 bases and at J to 4 bases, leaving 6 bases not matched to a gene. CDR1 SGHRS and CDR2 YFSETQ come from the germline V gene. The CDR3 bases are TGCGCCAGCAGCTTAACAGGGGACCCATACGAGCAGTACTTC. This encodes CASSLTGDPYEQYF.

A remark on this clone: The same CDR3 is also encoded by other DNA sequences in this sample. The chain joins TRBV3-1 (or the pseudogene TRBV3-2) to TRBJ2-7, with D possibly matching TRBD2 (6 bases). Per the germline V gene, CDR1 is LGHDT and CDR2 is YNNKEL (reference sequence). The CDR3 contains 17 residues. CDR3 bases: TGTGCCAGCAGCCAAGAAAACGGGGGTAGTCCTTCCTACGAACAGTACGTC. Its translation is CASSQENGGSPSYEQYV.

The V gene is TRBV27, the J gene TRBJ2-3; D is ambiguous. The germline gives CDR1 MNHEY, CDR2 SMNVEV (reference sequence). The CDR3 runs 11 residues. Between the trimmed V and J ends, which lost 3 bases and 9 bases, there was a span of 7 bases. The DNA of the CDR3 is TGTGCCAGCAGTTTTGGTAGAACGCAGTATTTT. Protein: CASSFGRTQYF.

The rearrangement uses TRBV7-3 and TRBJ2-3; the match to TRBD1 covers 8 bases. V was pared by 1 base and J by 7 bases, with 4 bases of the junction left unmatched. Germline CDR1 SGHTA, CDR2 FQGTGA. CDR3 size: 14 residues. This CDR3 is CASSLRQGMNTQYF. The CDR3 DNA reads TGTGCCAGCAGCTTAAGACAGGGGATGAATACGCAGTATTTT. Full variable domain (missing parts from reference TRBV7-3 and TRBJ2-3): GAGVSQTPSNKVTEKGKYVELRCDPISGHTALYWYRQSLGQGPEFLIYFQGTGAADDSGLPNDRFFAVRPEGSVSTLKIQRTERGDSAVYLCASSLRQGMNTQYFGPGTRLTVL.

The CDR3 region has the DNA TGTGCCAGCAGCAGACAACCGGGACAGAAAAACATTCAGTACTTC. This encodes CASSRQPGQKNIQYF. The rearrangement links TRBV21-1 to TRBJ2-4; no DNA check was done on the table's D call, TRBD1. TRBV21-1 corresponds to a pseudogene. The CDR3 spans 15 residues.

This chain links TRBV6-5 with TRBJ2-7; 7 bases are a match to TRBD1. The V gene's germline CDR1 is MNHEY and CDR2 SVGAGI. The V and J ends lost 5 bases and 6 bases, in that order; junction bases with no gene match: 13. The CDR3 loop spans 15 amino acids. DNA of the CDR3: TGTGCCAGCAGTATCCGGAGAACAGGGGACGGCGAGCAGTACTTC. It is translated as CASSIRRTGDGEQYF.

The count of this clone is one. The gene calls are TRBV6-5 and TRBJ2-1, with D maybe TRBD2 (6 bases). Germline-derived CDR1 and CDR2 are MNHEY and SVGAGI. The CDR3 length is 14 residues. Here the CDR3 DNA reads TGTGCTACCAGCTCCGCGGGGCACTACAATGAGCAGTTCTTC. It codes for CATSSAGHYNEQFF.

The CDR3 region has the DNA TGTGCCAGCAGCCAACCAGACAGGGCGACATACAATGAGCAGTTCTTC. The encoded protein is CASSQPDRATYNEQFF. The chain couples TRBV3-1 (or the pseudogene TRBV3-2) to TRBJ2-1; TRBD1 matches 7 bases. V was pared by 2 bases and J by 4 bases, with 8 bases of the junction left unmatched. The CDR3 sequence is 16 residues long. Germline V gives CDR1 LGHDT, CDR2 YNNKEL (reference sequence).

The rearrangement uses TRBV5-4 and TRBJ2-1; 11 nucleotides match TRBD2. This CDR3 is 14 amino acids long. Germline CDR1 and CDR2: SGHNT and YYREEE (reference sequence). V was pared by 0 bases and J by 10 bases, with 3 bases of the junction left unmatched. CDR3 amino acids: CASSLAGTSGEQFF. CDR3 bases: TGTGCCAGCAGCTTGGCCGGGACTAGCGGCGAGCAGTTCTTC.

This chain connects TRBV9 to TRBJ2-2; 12 bases line up with TRBD2. Trimming at V came to 4 bases and at J to 7 bases, leaving 11 bases not matched to a gene. The CDR3 covers 17 residues. Germline V lookup: CDR1 SGDLS, CDR2 YYNGEE. CDR3 amino acids: CASSPRGWTSGNGELFF. In DNA form, the CDR3 reads TGTGCCAGCAGCCCCCGTGGTTGGACTAGCGGGAACGGGGAGCTGTTTTTT.

The J gene is TRBJ1-3, the V gene TRBV11-2; 8 nucleotides align to TRBD1. Germline CDR1 reads SGHAT; CDR2 reads FQNNGV. With V trimmed by 5 bases and J by 4 bases, 10 bases remained unmatched. The CDR3 consists of 16 residues. The CDR3 sequence is CASSGGTGTRGNTIYF. DNA of the CDR3: TGTGCCAGCAGCGGGGGGACAGGAACCCGGGGAAACACCATATATTTT.

This chain uses TRBV18 with TRBJ1-2, with 8 bases identical to TRBD1. V lost 0 bases to trimming and J lost 3 bases; unmatched junction nucleotides: 6. The CDR3 totals 16 residues. CDR1 is KGHSH, CDR2 LQKENI, per germline. CDR3 amino acids: CASSPPGQAVDYGYTF. DNA of the CDR3: TGTGCCAGCTCACCACCGGGACAGGCGGTCGACTATGGCTACACCTTC.

The chain couples TRBV5-1 to TRBJ2-3, with D possibly being TRBD1 (6 bases). The CDR3 runs 14 residues. Trimming removed 0 bases from V and 4 bases from J, with 9 bases in between. CDR1 and CDR2 from the germline V gene are SGHRS and YFSETQ. CDR3 DNA: TGCGCCAGCAGCTTGGAGGGACACCCAGATACGCAGTATTTT. Its translation: CASSLEGHPDTQYF.

This clone was observed once. The chain has TRBV7-9 and TRBJ1-2; 10 nucleotides line up with TRBD1. Germline-derived CDR1 and CDR2 are SEHNR and FQNEAQ (reference sequence). V gave up 1 base and J gave up 4 bases; unmatched junction bases: 15. The CDR3 covers 19 residues. CDR3 in DNA: TGTGCCAGCAGCTTAGAGTTGACGGGACAGGGGCGTCGTGGCTATGGCTACACCTTC. This translates into CASSLELTGQGRRGYGYTF.

V usage is TRBV5-1 and J usage is TRBJ2-3; TRBD2 is a possible D gene (7 bases). V was trimmed by 0 bases and J by 6 bases, leaving 11 bases between them. The length of the CDR3 is 14 residues. Germline CDR1 SGHRS, CDR2 YFSETQ. The CDR3 region has the DNA TGCGCCAGCAGCTTGGCGGGGGGCTCGGATACGCAGTATTTT. The encoded protein is CASSLAGGSDTQYF.